The clone carrying this T cell receptor beta chain has just one count. A multiplex PCR was run with 60 Vbeta primers and 13 Jbeta primers. Produced via immunoSEQ multiplex PCR; TCRdb's table is partial and in-frame only. Here the sample spans around 72,000 clones, roughly 79% being singletons. The CDR3 extends over 15 amino acids. Trimming cost V 4 bases and J 0 bases; bases outside gene matches: 4. The germline V gene has CDR1 PRHDT and CDR2 FYEKMQ (reference sequence). The data derive from a study of cytomegalovirus exposure and HLA in healthy donors. This clonotype was obtained from a man between 50 and 59 years old in good health and CMV-seronegative. The chain joins TRBV13 to TRBJ1-2; 8 bases are shared with TRBD1. Material for sequencing was PBMCs. CDR3 in amino acids: CASSSGQGSNYGYTF. The DNA of the CDR3 is TGTGCCAGCAGCTCTGGACAGGGTTCTAACTATGGCTACACCTTC.